This T cell receptor beta chain was observed in a study of CD8 T cells in Susac syndrome. V dropped 5 bases and J dropped 4; count of bases not matched to a gene: 7. Looked up from germline, CDR1 is SGHAT and CDR2 is FQNNGV. The CDR3 is 14 residues long. When the RNA was reverse transcribed, random hexamers were used with an input of about 0.5 to 1 ug. TCRdb ran MiXCR on the immunoSEQ multiplex PCR reads and lists one entry per CDR3 protein. In the table there are about 210,000 distinct CDR3 sequences, 85% to 95% of which are singletons. Note on this clonotype: Its matching antigen is unknown.

Study-level results: The CD4+ T cell repertoires of Susac syndrome were found to show no clonal expansion.

The sequencing input was CD4+ T cells from PBMCs. This rearrangement joins TRBV11-2 to TRBJ2-5; 7 nucleotides agree with TRBD1. The receptor comes from a human donor with Susac syndrome. The CDR3, as DNA: TGTGCCAGCAGCCAGGACAGGCCCTCAGAGACCCAGTACTTC. Encoded protein: CASSQDRPSETQYF.